This T cell receptor beta chain was observed in a study of shared clonotypes between healthy human individuals. Study results and limitations: Sequencing depth was expected to influence donor clonotype sharing. Represented diversity, genetic and exposure-history alike, was limited by few donors. A generally larger estimated richness was seen in naive subsets than in memory subsets.

CDR1 and CDR2 (germline): PRHDT, FYEKMQ (reference sequence). Trimming shortened V by 5 bases and J by 6 bases, and 10 bases separated the two germline ends. The length of the CDR3 is 12 residues. Clones were sequenced by immunoSEQ multiplex PCR, and TCRdb holds only the in-frame ones, with some missing. Here the sample spans roughly 1,500,000 clones, around 98% being singletons. As concerns this clone: Its antigen is not known.

This TCR was sampled from a man aged 30 to 39 in good health. The chain recombines TRBV13 with TRBJ1-2; weak D call: TRBD1 (5 bases). The sample taken for sequencing was naive CD4+ T cells sorted from blood. Subset of the sample: CD45RA+ positively selected. CDR3 nucleotide sequence: TGTGCCAGCAGCCGGCAGGGCAATGGCTACACCTTC. Protein: CASSRQGNGYTF.